Below, 19 T cell receptor beta chains from the same sample are listed, as sequenced in a study of T cell changes during pregnancy in multiple sclerosis. Using immunoSEQ multiplex PCR, the repertoire was profiled, and TCRdb retains in-frame clones only, with some absent. The sample has tens of thousands of clones, approximately 94% seen once; the top ten hold roughly 5%. The source material was CD8+ T cells from peripheral blood mononuclear cells, sampled before pregnancy. The receptors were sampled from a female donor with multiple sclerosis, enrolled in a pregnancy study.

The rearrangement uses TRBV9 and TRBJ1-5, with D hard to call. In germline, CDR1 is SGDLS, CDR2 YYNGEE. The CDR3 covers 14 residues. Trimming pared 0 bases from V and 4 bases from J, leaving 8 bases between. Here the CDR3 DNA reads TGTGCCAGCAGCGTAGGGGCCACAAATCAGCCCCAGCATTTT. Its translation: CASSVGATNQPQHF.

V usage is TRBV13 and J usage is TRBJ1-3; D is perhaps TRBD1 (5 bases). The germline V gene has CDR1 PRHDT and CDR2 FYEKMQ (reference sequence). The CDR3 loop spans 14 amino acids. Trimming left V 3 bases short and J 4 bases short, with 10 bases between. Written as DNA, the CDR3 is TGTGCCAGCAGCTTTCGACAGAGAGGAAACACCATATATTTT. This gives the protein CASSFRQRGNTIYF.

The table lists this clone with a count of one. The V and J genes are TRBV28 and TRBJ2-7; TRBD2 matches at 8 bases. This CDR3 has 15 residues. V shed 7 bases, J shed 3 bases, and the junction held 11 bases outside the gene matches. Germline CDR1 is MDHEN and CDR2 is SYDVKM. CDR3 region: CASIQGLAGHYEQYF. The CDR3 nucleotides read TGTGCCAGCATTCAAGGATTAGCGGGGCACTACGAGCAGTACTTC.

The V gene is TRBV27, the J gene TRBJ2-3; tentative D call: TRBD2 (6 bases). Trimming removed 1 base at V and 4 bases at J, with 15 bases between. CDR3 length: 16 residues. Germline loops: CDR1 MNHEY, CDR2 SMNVEV (reference sequence). CDR3 coding DNA: TGTGCCAGCAGTTTATTCCCACACGGGGGATCAGATACGCAGTATTTT. Amino acids: CASSLFPHGGSDTQYF.

The chain carries TRBV10-3 and TRBJ2-1, with 9 bases matching TRBD2. CDR3 length: 15 residues. Germline V gene lookup returns CDR1 ENHRY and CDR2 SYGVKD. With V trimmed by 4 bases and J by 4 bases, 5 bases remained unmatched. As DNA, the CDR3 is TGTGCCATCAGTGTGACTAGCGGCAGATACAATGAGCAGTTCTTC. Amino acid sequence: CAISVTSGRYNEQFF.

The chain couples TRBV5-4 to TRBJ1-1; TRBD1 matches at 8 bases. This CDR3 region has 14 residues. V trimming: 0 bases; J trimming: 8 bases; junction bases outside the gene matches: 6. The V gene's germline CDR1 is SGHNT and CDR2 YYREEE (reference sequence). The CDR3 reads CASSLGGQGIEAFF. The CDR3 DNA reads as TGTGCCAGCAGCTTGGGAGGACAGGGTATAGAAGCTTTCTTT.

A single count supports this clone. The rearrangement joins TRBV4-1 to TRBJ2-7; D possibly corresponds to TRBD1 (5 bases). CDR1 and CDR2 (germline): MGHRA, YSYEKL. V was trimmed by 1 base and J by 0 bases, leaving 10 bases between them. The CDR3 runs 15 residues. CDR3 nucleotide sequence: TGCGCCAGCAGCCAAGGGGGCGAAACCTCCTACGAGCAGTACTTC. This codes for CASSQGGETSYEQYF.

This rearrangement joins TRBV5-1 to TRBJ1-2; D remains ambiguous. The germline gives CDR1 SGHRS, CDR2 YFSETQ. The CDR3 sequence is 14 residues long. The V and J ends lost 0 bases and 2 bases respectively, with 8 bases between them. CDR3: CASSLAEGNYGYTF. The CDR3 DNA follows: TGCGCCAGCAGCTTGGCGGAGGGAAACTATGGCTACACCTTC.

The CDR3 region has the DNA TGTGCCAGCAGCGTAGGGGACTGGAACGAGCAGTACTTC. Translated, it gives CASSVGDWNEQYF. The rearrangement uses TRBV9 and TRBJ2-7; TRBD2 might be the D (6 bases). This CDR3 is built from 13 residues. V dropped 0 bases and J dropped 5 bases, with 9 bases sitting between them. CDR1 is SGDLS and CDR2 is YYNGEE in the germline V gene.

The gene calls are TRBV7-6 and TRBJ2-1; no reliable D call. The V and J ends lost 5 bases and 7 bases respectively, with 15 bases between them. The germline gives CDR1 SGHVS, CDR2 FNYEAQ. This CDR3 spans 14 amino acids. CDR3 sequence: CASSHNLARNEQFF. The CDR3 DNA is TGTGCCAGCAGCCACAATTTGGCTAGGAATGAGCAGTTCTTC.

The V gene is TRBV7-6, the J gene TRBJ1-1; TRBD1 might be the D (6 bases). CDR1 and CDR2 (germline): SGHVS, FNYEAQ. The length of the CDR3 is 15 residues. The V gene lost 4 bases and the J gene lost 4 bases, with 16 bases spanning the gap. The CDR3 nucleotides are TGTGCCAGCAGCTCCCGGGGGGCAGGAGGCACTGAAGCTTTCTTT. This codes for CASSSRGAGGTEAFF.

This clone has more than one count but fewer than ten. The chain uses TRBV6-4 and TRBJ2-3, with 9 bases identical to TRBD2. The CDR3 covers 15 residues. The V gene end was trimmed by 4 bases and the J gene end by 3 bases; junction bases not matched to a gene: 5. Germline CDR1 and CDR2: MRHNA and SNTAGT. DNA for the CDR3: TGTGCCAGCAGTGCAACGACTAGCGGAACAGATACGCAGTATTTT. It specifies CASSATTSGTDTQYF.

This chain joins TRBV19 and TRBJ1-2; TRBD1 might be the D (6 bases). This CDR3 has 13 residues. The V gene lost 6 bases and the J gene lost 4 bases, with 12 bases spanning the gap. Germline CDR1 and CDR2: LNHDA and SQIVND (reference sequence). The CDR3 DNA sequence: TGTGCCAGTAGCCCGGACAGATTCTATGGCTACACCTTC. Protein product: CASSPDRFYGYTF.

The rearrangement joins TRBV9 to TRBJ2-3; 11 nucleotides match TRBD2. V gave up 0 bases and J gave up 3 bases; unmatched junction bases: 3. The germline CDR1 and CDR2 sequences are SGDLS and YYNGEE. CDR3 length equals 16 residues. This CDR3 reads CASSVDSGRGTDTQYF. The CDR3 bases are TGTGCCAGCAGCGTAGATAGCGGGAGGGGAACAGATACGCAGTATTTT.

This chain joins TRBV7-9 and TRBJ1-3; no clear D gene. The CDR3 sequence is 15 residues long. Germline V CDR1 and CDR2: SEHNR, FQNEAQ (reference sequence). Trimming left V 4 bases short and J 1 base short, with 11 bases between. CDR3 coding DNA: TGTGCCAGCAGCTCCGGACTCCTTTCTGGAAACACCATATATTTT. Translated: CASSSGLLSGNTIYF. Full variable domain (remainder filled in from reference TRBV7-9 and TRBJ1-3): DTGVSQNPRHKITKRGQNVTFRCDPISEHNRLYWYRQTLGQGPEFLTYFQNEAQLEKSRLLSDRFSAERPKGSFSTLEIQRTEQGDSAMYLCASSSGLLSGNTIYFGEGSWLTVV.

The chain uses TRBV30 and TRBJ2-7, with TRBD2 matching over 9 bases. The junction had 6 bases not matched to a gene; V was cut back by 1 base and J by 2 bases. Germline V gene data show CDR1 as GTSNPN and CDR2 as SVGIG (reference sequence). This CDR3 is built from 15 residues. The CDR3 bases are TGTGCCTGGAGTGAACCGGCGGGAGGGCCCTACGAGCAGTACTTC. Translated, it gives CAWSEPAGGPYEQYF.

The V call is TRBV6-5, the J call TRBJ1-1; D not certain. Trimming removed 3 bases at V and 6 bases at J, with 14 bases between. Looked up from germline, CDR1 is MNHEY and CDR2 is SVGAGI. This CDR3 has 14 amino acids. The CDR3 DNA sequence: TGTGCCAGCAGTTATGTAGCGGGAATGGCTGAAGCTTTCTTT. Its translation: CASSYVAGMAEAFF.

V gene TRBV27 combines with J gene TRBJ1-2, with D unclear. CDR1 is MNHEY, CDR2 SMNVEV, per germline (reference sequence). Trimming took off 3 bases at V and 3 bases at J, with 8 bases between the two ends. The CDR3 spans 13 residues. CDR3 sequence reads: CASSFGGHYGYTF. CDR3 sequence (DNA): TGTGCCAGCAGTTTCGGCGGTCACTATGGCTACACCTTC.

J is TRBJ2-7 and V is TRBV2; 14 bases line up with TRBD2. The germline gives CDR1 SNHLY, CDR2 FYNNEI. The CDR3 is 18 residues long. Trimming took 6 bases from V and 2 from J; bases not matched to a gene: 12. As DNA, the CDR3 is TGTGCCAGCAGGGACCCCGGGGGACTAGCGGGAGATACCTACGAGCAGTACTTC. Translated: CASRDPGGLAGDTYEQYF. Full variable domain (outside the CDR3, taken from reference TRBV2 and TRBJ2-7): EPEVTQTPSHQVTQMGQEVILRCVPISNHLYFYWYRQILGQKVEFLVSFYNNEISEKSEIFDDQFSVERPDGSNFTLKIRSTKLEDSAMYFCASRDPGGLAGDTYEQYFGPGTRLTVT.